The clone carrying this T cell receptor beta chain was counted once. The antigen is not known. The sample originates from a study of T cell responses to AZD1222 COVID-19 vaccine. Study results and caveats: A reported finding is that nearly half of spike-specific TCRs target unmutated variant regions. Just 6 or 7 AZD1222 recipients were seropositive at baseline.

Second-dose intervals near 4 or 12 weeks were combined. Assay used: immunoSEQ multiplex PCR; TCRdb lists only in-frame clones, some missing. The sample carries just under 75,000 clones, about three quarters recorded once. CDR1 is KGHSH, CDR2 LQKENI, per germline. This CDR3 has 15 residues. The germline V and J ends were trimmed by 5 bases and 4 bases, with 15 bases remaining between them. The clonotype originates from an adult who received the AZD1222 COVID-19 vaccine. The chain combines TRBV18 with TRBJ1-5; D is uncertain. Sequences were derived from peripheral blood, sampled 28 days after the second AZD1222 dose. The CDR3 is CASSETGRWNQPQHF. The CDR3 DNA reads TGTGCCAGCTCAGAGACGGGCAGGTGGAATCAGCCCCAGCATTTT.